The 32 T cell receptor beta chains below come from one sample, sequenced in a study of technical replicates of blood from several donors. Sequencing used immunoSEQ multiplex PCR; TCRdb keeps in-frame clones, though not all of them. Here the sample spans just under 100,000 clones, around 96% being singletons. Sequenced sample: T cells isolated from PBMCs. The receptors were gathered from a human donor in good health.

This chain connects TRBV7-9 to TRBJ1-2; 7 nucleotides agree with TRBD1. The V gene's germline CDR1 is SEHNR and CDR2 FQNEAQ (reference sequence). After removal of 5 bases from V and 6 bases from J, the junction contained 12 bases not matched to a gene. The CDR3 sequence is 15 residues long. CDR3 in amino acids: CASSLIEQGINGYTF. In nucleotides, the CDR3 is TGTGCCAGCAGCCTCATTGAACAGGGGATAAATGGCTACACCTTC.

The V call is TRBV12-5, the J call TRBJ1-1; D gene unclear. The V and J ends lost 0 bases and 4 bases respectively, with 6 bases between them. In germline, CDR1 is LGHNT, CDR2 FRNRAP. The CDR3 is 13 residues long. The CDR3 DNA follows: TGTGCTAGTGGTTTGGTACTCTCCACTGAAGCTTTCTTT. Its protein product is CASGLVLSTEAFF. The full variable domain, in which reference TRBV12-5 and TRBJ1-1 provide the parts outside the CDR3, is DARVTQTPRHKVTEMGQEVTMRCQPILGHNTVFWYRQTMMQGLELLAYFRNRAPLDDSGMPKDRFSAEMPDATLATLKIQPSEPRDSAVYFCASGLVLSTEAFFGQGTRLTVV.

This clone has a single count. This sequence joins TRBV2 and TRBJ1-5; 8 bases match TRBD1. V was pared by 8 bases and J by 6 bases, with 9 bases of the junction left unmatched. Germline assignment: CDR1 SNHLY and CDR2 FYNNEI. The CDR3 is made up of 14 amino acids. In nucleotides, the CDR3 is TGTGCCAGCCGCGGGACAGGAGAGGCTCAGCCCCAGCATTTT. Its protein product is CASRGTGEAQPQHF.

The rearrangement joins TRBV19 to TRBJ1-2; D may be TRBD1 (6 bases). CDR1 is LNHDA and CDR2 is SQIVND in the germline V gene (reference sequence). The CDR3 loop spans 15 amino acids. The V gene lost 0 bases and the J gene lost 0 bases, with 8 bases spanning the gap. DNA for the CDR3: TGTGCCAGTAGTATAGAACAGGGAGCTAACTATGGCTACACCTTC. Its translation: CASSIEQGANYGYTF.

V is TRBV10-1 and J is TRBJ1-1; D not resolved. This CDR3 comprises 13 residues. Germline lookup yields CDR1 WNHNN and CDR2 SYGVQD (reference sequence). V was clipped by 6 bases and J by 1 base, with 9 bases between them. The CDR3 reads CASRSQQNTEAFF. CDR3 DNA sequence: TGCGCCAGCAGGTCACAGCAGAACACTGAAGCTTTCTTT.

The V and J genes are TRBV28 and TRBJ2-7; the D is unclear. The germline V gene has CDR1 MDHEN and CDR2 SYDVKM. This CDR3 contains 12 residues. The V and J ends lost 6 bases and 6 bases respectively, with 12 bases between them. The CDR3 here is CASSLLTREQYF. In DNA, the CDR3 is TGTGCCAGCAGCCTTCTAACGCGCGAGCAGTACTTC.

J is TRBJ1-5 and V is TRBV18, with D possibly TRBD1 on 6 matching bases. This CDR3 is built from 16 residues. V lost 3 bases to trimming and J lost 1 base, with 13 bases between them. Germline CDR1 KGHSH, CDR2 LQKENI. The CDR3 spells CASSPQGQGSNQPQHF. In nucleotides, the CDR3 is TGTGCCAGCTCACCCCAGGGCCAGGGGAGCAATCAGCCCCAGCATTTT. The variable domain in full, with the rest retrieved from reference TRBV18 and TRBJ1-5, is NAGVMQNPRHLVRRRGQEARLRCSPMKGHSHVYWYRQLPEEGLKFMVYLQKENIIDESGMPKERFSAEFPKEGPSILRIQQVVRGDSAAYFCASSPQGQGSNQPQHFGDGTRLSIL.

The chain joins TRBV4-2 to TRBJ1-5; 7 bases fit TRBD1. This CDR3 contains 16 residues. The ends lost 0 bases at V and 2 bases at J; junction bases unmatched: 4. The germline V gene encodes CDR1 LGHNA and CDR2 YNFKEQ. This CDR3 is CASSQEEGGRNQPQHF. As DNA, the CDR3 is TGTGCCAGCAGCCAAGAAGAAGGGGGCCGCAATCAGCCCCAGCATTTT.

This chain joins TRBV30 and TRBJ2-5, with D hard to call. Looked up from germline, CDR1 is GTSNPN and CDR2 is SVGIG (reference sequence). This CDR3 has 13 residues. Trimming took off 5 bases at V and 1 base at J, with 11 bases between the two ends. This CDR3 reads CAWDNGFQETQYF. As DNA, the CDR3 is TGTGCCTGGGACAACGGATTCCAAGAGACCCAGTACTTC.

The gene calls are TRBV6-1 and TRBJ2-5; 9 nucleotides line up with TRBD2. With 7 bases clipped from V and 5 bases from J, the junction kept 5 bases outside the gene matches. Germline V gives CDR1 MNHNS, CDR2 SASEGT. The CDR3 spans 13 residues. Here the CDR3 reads CASKREAWETQYF. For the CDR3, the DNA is TGTGCCAGCAAGCGGGAGGCGTGGGAGACCCAGTACTTC.

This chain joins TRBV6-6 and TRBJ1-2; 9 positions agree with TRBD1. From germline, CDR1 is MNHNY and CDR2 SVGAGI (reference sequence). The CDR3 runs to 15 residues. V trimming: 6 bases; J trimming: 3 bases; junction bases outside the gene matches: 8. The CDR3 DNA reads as TGTGCCAGCAGCGACCGGGACAGGGCGGACTATGGCTACACCTTC. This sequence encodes CASSDRDRADYGYTF.

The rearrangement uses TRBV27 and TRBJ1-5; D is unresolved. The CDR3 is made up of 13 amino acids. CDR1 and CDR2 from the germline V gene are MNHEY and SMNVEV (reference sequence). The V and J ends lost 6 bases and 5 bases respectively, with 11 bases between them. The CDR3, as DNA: TGTGCCAGCAGCATAGACGGGGATCAGCCCCAGCATTTT. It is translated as CASSIDGDQPQHF.

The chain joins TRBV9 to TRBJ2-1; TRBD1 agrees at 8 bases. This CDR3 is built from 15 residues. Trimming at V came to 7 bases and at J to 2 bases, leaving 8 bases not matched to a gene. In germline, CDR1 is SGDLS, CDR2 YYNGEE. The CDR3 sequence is CASGKTGVPYNEQFF. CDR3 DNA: TGTGCCAGCGGTAAGACAGGGGTCCCCTACAATGAGCAGTTCTTC.

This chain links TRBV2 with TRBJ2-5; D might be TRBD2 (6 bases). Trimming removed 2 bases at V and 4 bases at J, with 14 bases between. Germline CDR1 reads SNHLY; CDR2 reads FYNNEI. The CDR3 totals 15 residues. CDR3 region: CASSELAREGETQYF. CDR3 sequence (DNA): TGTGCCAGCAGTGAACTAGCGAGGGAAGGAGAGACCCAGTACTTC.

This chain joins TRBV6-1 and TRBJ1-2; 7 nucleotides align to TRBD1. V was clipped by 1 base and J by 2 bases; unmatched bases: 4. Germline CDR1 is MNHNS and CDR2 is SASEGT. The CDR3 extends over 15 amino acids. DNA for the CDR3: TGTGCCAGCAGTGAAGACCCGACAGGGAACTATGGCTACACCTTC. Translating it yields CASSEDPTGNYGYTF.

CDR3 protein: CASSTDRGLTGELFF. CDR3 nucleotide sequence: TGCGCCAGCAGCACGGACAGGGGGCTCACCGGGGAGCTGTTTTTT. The chain joins TRBV10-1 to TRBJ2-2, with 11 bases lining up with TRBD1. The CDR3 has 15 amino acids. Trimming took 6 bases from V and 4 from J; bases not matched to a gene: 4. CDR1 WNHNN and CDR2 SYGVQD come from the germline V gene (reference sequence).

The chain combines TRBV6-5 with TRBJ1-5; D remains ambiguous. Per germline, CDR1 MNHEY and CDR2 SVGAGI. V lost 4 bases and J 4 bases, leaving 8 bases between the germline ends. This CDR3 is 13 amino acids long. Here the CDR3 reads CASSSEINQPQHF. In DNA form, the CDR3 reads TGTGCCAGCAGTTCTGAGATTAATCAGCCCCAGCATTTT.

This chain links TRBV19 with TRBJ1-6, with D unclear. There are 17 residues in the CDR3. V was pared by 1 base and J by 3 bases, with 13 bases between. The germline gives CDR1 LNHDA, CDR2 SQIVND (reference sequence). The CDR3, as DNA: TGTGCCAGTAGTATAGGGAAGACACTGAACTATAATTCACCCCTCCACTTT. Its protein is CASSIGKTLNYNSPLHF. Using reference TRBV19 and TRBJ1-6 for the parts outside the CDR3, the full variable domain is DGGITQSPKYLFRKEGQNVTLSCEQNLNHDAMYWYRQDPGQGLRLIYYSQIVNDFQKGDIAEGYSVSREKKESFPLTVTSAQKNPTAFYLCASSIGKTLNYNSPLHFGNGTRLTVT.

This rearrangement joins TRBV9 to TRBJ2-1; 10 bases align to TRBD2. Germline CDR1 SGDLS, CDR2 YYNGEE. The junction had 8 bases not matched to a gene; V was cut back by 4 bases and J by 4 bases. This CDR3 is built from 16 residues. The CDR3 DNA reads TGTGCCAGCAGCACATATGTAGCGGGGGGATACAATGAGCAGTTCTTC. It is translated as CASSTYVAGGYNEQFF.

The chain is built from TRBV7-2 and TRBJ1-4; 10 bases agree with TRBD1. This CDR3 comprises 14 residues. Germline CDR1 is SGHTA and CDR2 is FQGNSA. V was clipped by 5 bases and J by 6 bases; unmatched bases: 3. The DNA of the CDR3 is TGTGCCAGCAGCGCGGACAGGGGGTATGAAAAACTGTTTTTT. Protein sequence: CASSADRGYEKLFF.

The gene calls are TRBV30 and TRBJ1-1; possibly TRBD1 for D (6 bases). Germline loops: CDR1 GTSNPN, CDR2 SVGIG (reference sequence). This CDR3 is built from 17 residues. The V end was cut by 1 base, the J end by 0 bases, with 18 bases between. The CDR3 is CAWSAYLTGPLNTEAFF. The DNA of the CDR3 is TGTGCCTGGAGTGCCTACCTGACAGGACCCCTGAACACTGAAGCTTTCTTT.

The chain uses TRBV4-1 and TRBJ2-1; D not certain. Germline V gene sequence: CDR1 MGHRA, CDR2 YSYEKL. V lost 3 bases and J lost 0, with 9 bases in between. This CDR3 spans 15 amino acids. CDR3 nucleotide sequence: TGCGCCAGCAGCCAGATCCCGAGCTCCTACAATGAGCAGTTCTTC. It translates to CASSQIPSSYNEQFF.

The CDR3 sequence: CASSLDPGDADTQYF. CDR3 nucleotide sequence: TGCGCCAGCAGCTTGGATCCAGGGGATGCGGATACGCAGTATTTT. The J gene is TRBJ2-3, the V gene TRBV5-1, with D possibly matching TRBD1 (6 bases). The CDR3 loop spans 15 amino acids. Trimming removed 0 bases from V and 6 bases from J, with 14 bases in between. CDR1 and CDR2 from the germline V gene are SGHRS and YFSETQ.

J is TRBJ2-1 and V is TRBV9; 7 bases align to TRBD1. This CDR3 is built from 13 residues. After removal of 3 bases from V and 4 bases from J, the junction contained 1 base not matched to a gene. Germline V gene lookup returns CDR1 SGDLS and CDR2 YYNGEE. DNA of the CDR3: TGTGCCAGCAGCGGGGACAGTTACAATGAGCAGTTCTTC. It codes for CASSGDSYNEQFF.

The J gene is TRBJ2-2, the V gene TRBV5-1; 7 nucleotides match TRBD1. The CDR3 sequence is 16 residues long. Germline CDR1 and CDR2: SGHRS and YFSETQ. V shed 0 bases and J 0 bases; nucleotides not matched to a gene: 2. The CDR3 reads CASSLETGANTGELFF. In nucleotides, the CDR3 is TGCGCCAGCAGCTTGGAAACAGGGGCGAACACCGGGGAGCTGTTTTTT.

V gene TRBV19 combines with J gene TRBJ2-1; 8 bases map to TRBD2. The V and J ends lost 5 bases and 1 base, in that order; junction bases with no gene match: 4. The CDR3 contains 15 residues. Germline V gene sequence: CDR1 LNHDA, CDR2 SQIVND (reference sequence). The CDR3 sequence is CASSVLAASYNEQFF. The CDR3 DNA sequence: TGTGCCAGTAGTGTACTAGCGGCTTCCTACAATGAGCAGTTCTTC.

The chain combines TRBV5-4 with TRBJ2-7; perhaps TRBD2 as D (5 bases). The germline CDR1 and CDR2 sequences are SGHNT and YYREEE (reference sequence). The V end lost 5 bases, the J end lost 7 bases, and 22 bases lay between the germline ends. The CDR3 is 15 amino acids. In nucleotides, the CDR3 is TGTGCCAGCAGTTCCGAGGGCAGAGGGATAGGTGAGCAGTACTTC. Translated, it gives CASSSEGRGIGEQYF.

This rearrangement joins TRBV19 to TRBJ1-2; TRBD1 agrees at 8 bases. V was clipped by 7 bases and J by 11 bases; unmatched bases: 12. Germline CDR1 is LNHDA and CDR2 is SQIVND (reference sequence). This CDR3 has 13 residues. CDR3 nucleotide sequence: TGTGCCAGTACCCCGACAGGGGCAGTGAGGTACACCTTC. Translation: CASTPTGAVRYTF.

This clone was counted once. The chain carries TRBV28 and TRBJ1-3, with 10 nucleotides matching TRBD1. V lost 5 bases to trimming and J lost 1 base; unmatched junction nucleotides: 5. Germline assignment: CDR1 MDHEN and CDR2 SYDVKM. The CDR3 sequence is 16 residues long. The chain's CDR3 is CASSPWTGGSGNTIYF. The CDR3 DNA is TGTGCCAGCAGTCCCTGGACAGGGGGATCTGGAAACACCATATATTTT.

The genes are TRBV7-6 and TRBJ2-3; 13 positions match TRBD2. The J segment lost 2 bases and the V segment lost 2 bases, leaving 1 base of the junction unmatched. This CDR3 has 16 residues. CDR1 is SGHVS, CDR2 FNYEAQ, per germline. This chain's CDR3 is CASSLTSGRDTDTQYF. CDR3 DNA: TGTGCCAGCAGCTTAACTAGCGGGAGGGACACAGATACGCAGTATTTT.

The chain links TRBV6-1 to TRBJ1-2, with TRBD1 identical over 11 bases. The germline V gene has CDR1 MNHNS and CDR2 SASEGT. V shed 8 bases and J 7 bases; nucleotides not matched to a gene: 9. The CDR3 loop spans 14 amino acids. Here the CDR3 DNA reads TGTGCCAGCTTAAGGGGACAGGGGGGGGGTGGCTACACCTTC. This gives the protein CASLRGQGGGGYTF.

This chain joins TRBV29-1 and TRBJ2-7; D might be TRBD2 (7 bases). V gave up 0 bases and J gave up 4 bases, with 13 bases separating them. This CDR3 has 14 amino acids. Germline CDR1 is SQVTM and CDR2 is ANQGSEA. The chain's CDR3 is CSVEDGGGRYEQYF. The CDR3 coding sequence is TGCAGCGTTGAAGATGGGGGGGGGCGGTACGAGCAGTACTTC.